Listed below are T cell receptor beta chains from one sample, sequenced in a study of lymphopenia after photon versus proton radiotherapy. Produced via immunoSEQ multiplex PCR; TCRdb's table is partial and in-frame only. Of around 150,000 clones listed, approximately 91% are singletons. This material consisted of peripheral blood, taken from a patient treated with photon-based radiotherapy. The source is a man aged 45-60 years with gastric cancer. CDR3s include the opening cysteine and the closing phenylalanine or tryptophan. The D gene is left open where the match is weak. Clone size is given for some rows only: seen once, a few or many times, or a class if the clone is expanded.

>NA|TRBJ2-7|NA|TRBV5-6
TGTGCCAGCAGCTTGGACTACGAGCAGTACTTC
CASSLDYEQYF
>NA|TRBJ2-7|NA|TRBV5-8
TGTGCCAGCAGCTTTTTGGGCGGGTCCTACGAGCAGTACTTC
CASSFLGGSYEQYF
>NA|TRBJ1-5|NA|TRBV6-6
TGTGCCAGCAGCCCTACAGGGACTAGCAATCAGCCCCAGCATTTT
CASSPTGTSNQPQHF
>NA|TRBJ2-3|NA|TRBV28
TGTGCCAGCAGTGGCCCCAGGGGCGGCACAGATACGCAGTATTTT
CASSGPRGGTDTQYF
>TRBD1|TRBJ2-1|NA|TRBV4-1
TGCGCCAGCAGCCAGACAGGGACCTACAATGAGCAGTTCTTC
CASSQTGTYNEQFF
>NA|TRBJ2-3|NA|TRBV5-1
TGCGCCAGCAGCTTGATAACCGGGGCCGACACAGATACGCAGTATTTT
CASSLITGADTDTQYF
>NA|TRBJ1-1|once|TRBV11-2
TGTGCCAGCGGCCGAGGGGGAGCTTTCTTT
CASGRGGAFF
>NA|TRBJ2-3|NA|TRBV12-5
TGTGCTAGTGGTCCCCGGCTCTTAAGTGATACGCAGTATTTT
CASGPRLLSDTQYF
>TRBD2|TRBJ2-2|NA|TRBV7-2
TGTGCCAGCAGAACAAGTGGGGGACTAGCTCTTACCGGGGAGCTGTTTTTT
CASRTSGGLALTGELFF
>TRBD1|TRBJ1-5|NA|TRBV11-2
TGTGCCAGCAGCTCGACAGGGGGCCATCAGCCCCAGCATTTT
CASSSTGGHQPQHF
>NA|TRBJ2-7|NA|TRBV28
TGTGCCAGCAGTCCCCATTGGGCAGGGGAATCCTACGAGCAGTACTTC
CASSPHWAGESYEQYF
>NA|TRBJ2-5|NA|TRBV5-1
TGCGCCAGCAGCTTGTCCCGGGGTAGCGGAGAGACCCAGTACTTC
CASSLSRGSGETQYF